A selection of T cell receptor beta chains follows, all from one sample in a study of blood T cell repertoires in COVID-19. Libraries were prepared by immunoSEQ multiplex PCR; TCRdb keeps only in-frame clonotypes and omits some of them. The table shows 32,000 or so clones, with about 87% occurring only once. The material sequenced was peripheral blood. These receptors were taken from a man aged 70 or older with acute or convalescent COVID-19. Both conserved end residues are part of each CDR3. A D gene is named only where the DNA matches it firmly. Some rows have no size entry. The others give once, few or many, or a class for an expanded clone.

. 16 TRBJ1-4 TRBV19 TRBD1 CASSVNSGGASEKLFF TGTGCCAGTAGTGTTAATTCAGGGGGCGCGAGTGAAAAACTGTTTTTT
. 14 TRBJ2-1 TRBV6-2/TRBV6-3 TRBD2 CASSFGREWDEQFF TGTGCCAGCAGTTTCGGGCGGGAGTGGGATGAGCAGTTCTTC
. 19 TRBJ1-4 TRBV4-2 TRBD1 CASSQGTGGFTSVNEKLFF TGTGCCAGCAGCCAAGGGACAGGGGGTTTCACTTCGGTCAATGAAAAACTGTTTTTT
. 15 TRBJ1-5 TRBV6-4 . CASIRQTYSNQPQHF TGTGCCAGCATAAGACAGACCTATAGCAATCAGCCCCAGCATTTT
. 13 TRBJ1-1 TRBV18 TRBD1 CASSSGTGAQAFF TGTGCCAGCTCATCAGGGACAGGCGCTCAAGCTTTCTTT
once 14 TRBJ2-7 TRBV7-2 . CASRADPGSYEQYF TGTGCCAGCAGGGCCGACCCGGGGTCCTACGAGCAGTACTTC
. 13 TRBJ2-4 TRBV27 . CATAGSAKNIQYF TGTGCCACTGCCGGGAGCGCCAAAAACATTCAGTACTTC
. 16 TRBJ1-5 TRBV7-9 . CASSAAQGTNNQPQHF TGTGCCAGCAGCGCCGCACAGGGTACGAACAATCAGCCCCAGCATTTT
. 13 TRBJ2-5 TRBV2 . CASQVFVQETQYF TGTGCCAGCCAGGTTTTTGTGCAAGAGACCCAGTACTTC
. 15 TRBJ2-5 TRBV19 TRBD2 CASSILAGEGETQYF TGTGCCAGTAGTATACTCGCGGGAGAGGGAGAGACCCAGTACTTC
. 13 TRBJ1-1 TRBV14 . CASSQEEGSEAFF TGTGCCAGCAGCCAAGAGGAGGGATCTGAAGCTTTCTTT
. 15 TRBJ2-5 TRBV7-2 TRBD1 CASSSQGKFRETQYF TGTGCCAGCAGCTCACAGGGGAAGTTCAGGGAGACCCAGTACTTC
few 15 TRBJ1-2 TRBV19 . CASGRILPLDYGYTF TGTGCCAGTGGCAGGATCCTACCCCTTGACTATGGCTACACCTTC
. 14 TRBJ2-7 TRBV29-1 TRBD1 CSVRVGTGVGEQYF TGCAGCGTGAGGGTCGGGACAGGGGTTGGCGAGCAGTACTTC
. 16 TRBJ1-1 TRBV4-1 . CASSQARTTGNTEAFF TGCGCCAGCAGCCAAGCCCGCACAACAGGGAACACTGAAGCTTTCTTT
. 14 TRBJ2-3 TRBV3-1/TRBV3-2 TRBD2 CASTPGRELDTQYF TGTGCCAGCACCCCCGGGCGGGAGTTAGATACGCAGTATTTT
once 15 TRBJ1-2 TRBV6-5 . CASSPSDTFGYGYTF TGTGCCAGCAGCCCCTCTGACACCTTTGGCTATGGCTACACCTTC
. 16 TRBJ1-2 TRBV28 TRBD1 CASVGQGEEINYGYTF TGTGCCAGCGTGGGACAGGGGGAGGAAATTAACTATGGCTACACCTTC
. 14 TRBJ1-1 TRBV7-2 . CASSPRADTSGAFF TGTGCCAGCAGCCCTCGGGCAGACACATCGGGGGCTTTCTTT
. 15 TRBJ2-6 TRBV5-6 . CASSLLFSGANVLTF TGTGCCAGCAGTTTGCTTTTCTCTGGGGCCAACGTCCTGACTTTC
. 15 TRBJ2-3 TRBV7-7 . CASSLSGLSTDTQYF TGTGCCAGCAGTTTAAGCGGGCTAAGCACAGATACGCAGTATTTT
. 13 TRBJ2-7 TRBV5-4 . CASSFGQSYEQYF TGTGCCAGCAGCTTCGGACAGTCCTACGAGCAGTACTTC
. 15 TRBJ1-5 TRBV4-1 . CASSQVTGGNQPQHF TGCGCCAGCAGCCAGGTCACGGGTGGCAATCAGCCCCAGCATTTT
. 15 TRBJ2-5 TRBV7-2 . CASSLVHSGGETQYF TGTGCCAGCAGCTTAGTCCACTCGGGTGGGGAGACCCAGTACTTC
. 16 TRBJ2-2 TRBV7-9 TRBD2 CASSPLTGGKTGELFF TGTGCCAGCAGCCCCTTAACGGGGGGAAAGACCGGGGAGCTGTTTTTT
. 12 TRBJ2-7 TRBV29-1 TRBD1 CSVAGQGYEQYF TGCAGCGTCGCGGGACAGGGCTACGAGCAGTACTTC
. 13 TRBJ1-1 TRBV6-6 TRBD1 CASSYSQGIGAFF TGTGCCAGCAGTTATTCACAGGGGATCGGAGCTTTCTTT
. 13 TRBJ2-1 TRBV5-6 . CASSRSSYNEQFF TGTGCCAGCAGCCGTAGCTCCTACAATGAGCAGTTCTTC
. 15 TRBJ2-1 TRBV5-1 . CASSLGGQSGNEQFF TGCGCCAGCAGCTTGGGCGGACAGTCTGGCAATGAGCAGTTCTTC
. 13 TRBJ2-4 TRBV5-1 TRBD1 CASSPGQGNIQYF TGCGCCAGCAGCCCGGGACAGGGAAACATTCAGTACTTC
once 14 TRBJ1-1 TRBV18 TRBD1 CASSHPRDSREAFF TGTGCCAGCTCGCATCCTCGGGACAGCAGAGAAGCTTTCTTT
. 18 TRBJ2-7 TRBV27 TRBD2 CASSPLVGLAGGIYEQYF TGTGCCAGCAGTCCCCTCGTCGGACTAGCGGGAGGTATATACGAGCAGTACTTC
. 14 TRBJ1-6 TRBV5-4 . CASSPGRYNSPLHF TGTGCCAGCAGCCCCGGTCGGTATAATTCACCCCTCCACTTT
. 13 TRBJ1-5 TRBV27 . CASSWNRGQPQHF TGTGCCAGCTCATGGAATCGGGGTCAGCCCCAGCATTTT
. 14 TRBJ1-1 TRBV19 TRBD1 CASSIDRGSTEAFF TGTGCCAGTAGTATCGACAGGGGTAGCACTGAAGCTTTCTTT
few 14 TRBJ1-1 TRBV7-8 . CASSSRGTWGRAFF TGTGCCAGCAGCTCAAGGGGGACATGGGGCCGGGCTTTCTTT
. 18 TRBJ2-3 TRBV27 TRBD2 CASSAPKSAGGRTDTQYF TGTGCCAGCAGCGCACCGAAATCAGCGGGAGGGCGGACAGATACGCAGTATTTT
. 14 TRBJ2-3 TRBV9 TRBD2 CASSVARESDTQYF TGTGCCAGCAGCGTCGCGCGGGAGTCAGATACGCAGTATTTT
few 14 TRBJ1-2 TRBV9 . CASSYFQGTGGYTF TGTGCCAGCAGCTACTTCCAGGGGACGGGTGGCTACACCTTC
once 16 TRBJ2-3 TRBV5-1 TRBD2 CASSLEGLAGADTQYF TGCGCCAGCAGCTTGGAGGGACTAGCGGGAGCAGATACGCAGTATTTT
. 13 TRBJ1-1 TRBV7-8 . CASSLVISQEAFF TGTGCCAGCAGCTTAGTAATATCTCAAGAGGCTTTCTTT
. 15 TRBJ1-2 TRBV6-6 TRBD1 CASSRGGQGGYGYTF TGTGCCAGCAGTCGGGGGGGACAGGGGGGCTATGGCTACACCTTC
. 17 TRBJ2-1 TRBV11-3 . CASKSVTPSRRGNEQFF TGTGCCAGCAAATCGGTGACCCCCTCCCGCCGGGGTAATGAGCAGTTCTTC
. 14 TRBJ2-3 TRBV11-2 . CASSFELATETQYF TGTGCCAGCAGCTTCGAGCTAGCGACGGAAACGCAGTATTTT
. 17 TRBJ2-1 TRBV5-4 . CASHSLRVQRPYNEQFF TGTGCCAGCCACAGCTTGAGAGTTCAGCGGCCCTACAATGAGCAGTTCTTC
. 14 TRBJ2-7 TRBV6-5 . CASRLRTFPYEQYF TGTGCCAGCAGGCTCAGGACATTCCCCTACGAGCAGTACTTC
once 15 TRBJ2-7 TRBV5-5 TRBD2 CASSLVPGGPYEQYF TGTGCCAGCAGCTTGGTACCGGGAGGGCCCTACGAGCAGTACTTC
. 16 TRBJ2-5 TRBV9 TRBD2 CASSVGAGGREETQYF TGTGCCAGCAGCGTAGGAGCGGGAGGTAGGGAAGAGACCCAGTACTTC
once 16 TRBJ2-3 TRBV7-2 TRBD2 CASSLGVAGDPDTQYF TGTGCCAGCAGCTTAGGGGTAGCGGGAGACCCAGATACGCAGTATTTT
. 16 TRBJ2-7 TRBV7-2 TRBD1 CASSLVGDRTSYEQYF TGTGCCAGCAGCTTAGTTGGGGACAGAACATCCTACGAGCAGTACTTC
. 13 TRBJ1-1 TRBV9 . CASSVIQGGEAFF TGTGCCAGCAGCGTCATACAGGGTGGTGAAGCTTTCTTT
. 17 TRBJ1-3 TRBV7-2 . CASSPPRTDNSGNTIYF TGTGCCAGCAGCCCTCCTAGGACGGACAACTCTGGAAACACCATATATTTT
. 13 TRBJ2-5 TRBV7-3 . CASSASRTETQYF TGTGCCAGCAGCGCTAGCCGAACGGAGACCCAGTACTTC